Below, one T cell receptor (beta chain) is given with its context. One end of the junction varies from germline; a read error may be responsible. The CDR3 contains 14 residues. CDR1 SGHTA and CDR2 FQGNSA come from the germline V gene. The sample originates from a study of T cell changes during pregnancy in multiple sclerosis. TCRdb's table, derived via immunoSEQ multiplex PCR, lists solely in-frame clones and lacks some. The sample gives 90,000 to 150,000 clones, roughly 92% of which show up once; approximately 6.3% is in the top ten. The chain employs TRBV7-2 and TRBJ1-2, with a tentative D call TRBD1 (5 bases). The sequence was obtained from a female donor with multiple sclerosis, enrolled in a pregnancy study. The specimen was peripheral blood, collected before pregnancy. CDR3 amino acids: CASSPLQGNNGYTF. The DNA for the CDR3 is TGTGCCAGCAGCCCACTCCAGGGTAACAATGGCTACACCTTC.